The sequence of this T cell receptor beta chain was determined in a study of blood T cell repertoires in COVID-19. The wider study: The origin of the acute and convalescent COVID-19 samples was the United States, Italy and Spain. Sources were T cells, B-cell-depleted T cells, or PBMCs; the material itself was cDNA or gDNA.

Profiled with immunoSEQ multiplex PCR; TCRdb holds only in-frame clones, not every one. The repertoire holds roughly 120,000 clones, with roughly 88% as singletons. The germline CDR1 and CDR2 sequences are WSHSY and SAAADI. The CDR3 sequence is 13 residues long. Trimming took 7 bases from V and 7 from J, leaving 14 bases between them. This sequence originates from a human donor in a cohort sampled during active COVID-19. The chain employs TRBV10-2 and TRBJ1-5, with a tentative D call TRBD1 (5 bases). The specimen was peripheral blood. This chain's CDR3 is CASKGGVDQPQHF. The CDR3 DNA reads TGCGCCAGCAAAGGAGGGGTGGACCAGCCCCAGCATTTT.